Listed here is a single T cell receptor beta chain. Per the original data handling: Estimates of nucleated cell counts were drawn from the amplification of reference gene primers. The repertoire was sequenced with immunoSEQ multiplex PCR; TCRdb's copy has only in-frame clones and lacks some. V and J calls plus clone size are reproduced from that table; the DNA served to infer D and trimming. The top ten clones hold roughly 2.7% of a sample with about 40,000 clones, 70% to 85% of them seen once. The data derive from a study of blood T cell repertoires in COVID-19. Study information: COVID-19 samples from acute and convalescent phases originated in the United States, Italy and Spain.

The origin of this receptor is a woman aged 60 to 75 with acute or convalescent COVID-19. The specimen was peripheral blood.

Here the CDR3 reads CASSALPSPGAPNEQFF. CDR3 nucleotides: TGTGCCAGCAGCGCCCTCCCGTCTCCGGGAGCCCCCAATGAGCAGTTCTTC. The chain joins TRBV21-1 to TRBJ2-1; TRBD2, the table's D call, lacks a check against the DNA. TRBV21-1 is a pseudogene segment. This CDR3 contains 17 residues.